These 23 T cell receptor beta chains were sequenced from one sample in a study of identical twins. TCRdb re-called the 5' RACE reads through MiXCR, storing one row per CDR3 protein. The profile covers nearly 250,000 distinct CDR3 sequences, with roughly 7% appearing a single time and around 3.4% taken by the ten largest. The sample was also reused in another study, on yellow fever vaccine responses in identical twins.

The sample comprised memory (CD45RO+) T cells sorted from blood. These receptors were obtained from a woman between 18 and 29 years old in good health.

Written as DNA, the CDR3 is TGTGCCAGCAGCCAATACCAGAACACAGATACGCAGTATTTT. This sequence encodes CASSQYQNTDTQYF. The chain employs TRBV14 and TRBJ2-3; D ambiguous. Trimming pared 2 bases from V and 2 bases from J, leaving 8 bases between. The CDR3 loop spans 14 amino acids. Germline lookup yields CDR1 SGHDN and CDR2 FVKESK.

This chain links TRBV15 with TRBJ2-5, with D perhaps matching TRBD1 or TRBD2 (5 bases each). The ends were cut back, 0 bases at V and 4 bases at J, with 15 bases in the middle. There are 16 residues in the CDR3. Looked up from germline, CDR1 is LNHNV and CDR2 is YYDKDF (reference sequence). Here the CDR3 reads CATSRDAGGGRETQYF. The DNA for the CDR3 is TGTGCCACCAGCAGAGATGCGGGTGGGGGTCGAGAGACCCAGTACTTC.

This clonotype was found many times. This chain joins TRBV5-1 and TRBJ2-1; TRBD1 agrees at 8 bases. CDR3 length equals 15 residues. The V segment lost 0 bases and the J segment 7 bases; nucleotides outside the gene matches: 6. Looked up from germline, CDR1 is SGHRS and CDR2 is YFSETQ. The CDR3 protein is CASSLVGTGLNEQFF. The CDR3 DNA sequence: TGCGCCAGCAGCTTGGTGGGGACAGGCTTGAATGAGCAGTTCTTC.

This clonotype was found many times. The chain combines TRBV29-1 with TRBJ2-1, with D perhaps matching TRBD2 (6 bases). This CDR3 comprises 15 residues. V lost 4 bases and J lost 0, with 13 bases in between. Germline CDR1 reads SQVTM; CDR2 reads ANQGSEA. CDR3 sequence (DNA): TGCAGCGTTGTTGGTGGCGGGAACTCCTACAATGAGCAGTTCTTC. Translating it yields CSVVGGGNSYNEQFF.

V gene TRBV20-1 combines with J gene TRBJ2-6; possibly TRBD1 or TRBD2 for D (6 bases each). The CDR3 runs to 16 residues. Looked up from germline, CDR1 is DFQATT and CDR2 is SNEGSKA (reference sequence). Between the trimmed V and J ends, which lost 2 bases and 4 bases, there was a span of 15 bases. CDR3 region: CSARITGAIGANVLTF. Here the CDR3 DNA reads TGCAGTGCTAGAATCACGGGGGCAATCGGGGCCAACGTCCTGACTTTC.

About this clonotype itself: This may arise from a read error, as a much more abundant clone is one base away. This sequence joins TRBV3-1 and TRBJ2-3; 11 nucleotides align to TRBD2. CDR1 and CDR2 from the germline V gene are LGHDT and YNNKEL (reference sequence). The CDR3 runs to 17 residues. CDR3 bases: TGTGCCATCAGCCAAGGGCTAGCGGGAGGTTTGGCAGATACGCAGTATTTT. Translating gives CAISQGLAGGLADTQYF.

This clonotype has more than one count but fewer than ten. The CDR3 bases are TGTGCCAGCAGCTTGGGGGGGCAGGTTGGCGGGCAAGAGACCCAGTACTTC. Encoded protein: CASSLGGQVGGQETQYF. The chain combines TRBV5-5 with TRBJ2-5, with D perhaps matching TRBD1 (6 bases). Per germline, CDR1 SGHKS and CDR2 YYEKEE (reference sequence). The CDR3 sequence is 17 residues long. V gave up 0 bases and J gave up 2 bases, with 17 bases separating them. Filled out from reference TRBV5-5 and TRBJ2-5, the complete variable domain reads DAGVTQSPTHLIKTRGQQVTLRCSPISGHKSVSWYQQVLGQGPQFIFQYYEKEERGRGNFPDRFSARQFPNYSSELNVNALLLGDSALYLCASSLGGQVGGQETQYFGPGTRLLVL.

This clonotype has at least ten counts. The CDR3 loop reads CSVVVDSSDQPQHF. The CDR3 nucleotides read TGCAGCGTCGTGGTGGACAGTTCAGATCAGCCCCAGCATTTT. The rearrangement uses TRBV29-1 and TRBJ1-5; D perhaps matches TRBD1 (6 bases). The germline V gene encodes CDR1 SQVTM and CDR2 ANQGSEA. Trimming stripped 6 bases from V and 5 bases from J, with 17 bases between. CDR3 length: 14 amino acids.

This clonotype showed up many times. The CDR3: CASSQGGVNEQFF. CDR3 DNA: TGTGCCAGCAGCCAAGGGGGAGTTAATGAGCAGTTCTTC. This chain links TRBV3-1 with TRBJ2-1, with D maybe TRBD2 (5 bases). CDR3 length: 13 residues. Between the trimmed V and J ends, which lost 1 base and 7 bases, there was a span of 8 bases. The germline V gene has CDR1 LGHDT and CDR2 YNNKEL (reference sequence).

Many counts were recorded for this clonotype. The chain couples TRBV12-5 to TRBJ2-1; D not resolved. This CDR3 has 14 residues. Trimming removed 7 bases from V and 4 bases from J, with 14 bases in between. Per germline, CDR1 LGHNT and CDR2 FRNRAP. Here the CDR3 reads CASALLTSYNEQFF. The CDR3 region has the DNA TGTGCTAGTGCCCTCCTCACCTCTTACAATGAGCAGTTCTTC.

The rearrangement uses TRBV20-1 and TRBJ2-5; D remains ambiguous. CDR1 and CDR2 (germline): DFQATT, SNEGSKA (reference sequence). This CDR3 spans 13 amino acids. The V and J ends lost 3 bases and 7 bases respectively, with 15 bases between them. This CDR3 is CSASLLGVGTQYF. The CDR3 bases are TGCAGTGCTAGCCTCTTAGGTGTCGGGACCCAGTACTTC.

This clonotype appeared many times. The chain carries TRBV7-9 and TRBJ1-1; 8 nucleotides match TRBD1. Losses at the gene ends were 5 bases for V and 9 bases for J; bases not matched to a gene: 5. CDR3 length: 12 residues. The germline gives CDR1 SEHNR, CDR2 FQNEAQ (reference sequence). The CDR3 bases are TGTGCCAGCAGCATAGACAGGGGCCAAGCTTTCTTT. This codes for CASSIDRGQAFF.

As to this clonotype: This may be a read error, as it is one base from a much larger clone. The chain employs TRBV12-3 or TRBV12-4 and TRBJ2-3; 9 nucleotides agree with TRBD2. CDR3 size: 16 residues. The CDR3 DNA reads TGTGCCAGCAGTTTATGGGGTAGCGGGAGCACATATACGCAGTATTTT. It encodes CASSLWGSGSTYTQYF.

The chain links TRBV10-2 to TRBJ1-4; weak D call: TRBD1 (6 bases). The CDR3 length is 15 residues. Germline V gives CDR1 WSHSY, CDR2 SAAADI. V lost 0 bases, J lost 6 bases, and 11 bases lay in between. The CDR3 nucleotides read TGCGCCAGCAGTGAGTCTGGGGGCGTTTATGAAAAACTGTTTTTT. Encoded protein: CASSESGGVYEKLFF.

This clonotype was picked up a small number of times. The chain has TRBV5-6 and TRBJ2-1; D remains ambiguous. CDR3 length: 15 amino acids. With 0 bases removed from V and 5 bases from J, the gap between germline ends came to 12 bases. The germline V gene encodes CDR1 SGHDT and CDR2 YYEEEE. DNA for the CDR3: TGTGCCAGCAGCTTGGGGACCAAGGCCCACAATGAGCAGTTCTTC. Translation gives CASSLGTKAHNEQFF.

Ten or more counts support this clonotype. The chain is built from TRBV7-2 and TRBJ2-5; D gene unclear. The V end was cut by 1 base, the J end by 2 bases, with 8 bases between. Germline-derived CDR1 and CDR2 are SGHTA and FQGNSA. CDR3 length: 14 amino acids. The CDR3 is CASSLGRFQETQYF. The DNA for the CDR3 is TGTGCCAGCAGCTTAGGGCGGTTTCAAGAGACCCAGTACTTC. The full variable domain, its missing parts supplied by reference TRBV7-2 and TRBJ2-5, is GAGVSQSPSNKVTEKGKDVELRCDPISGHTALYWYRQSLGQGLEFLIYFQGNSAPDKSGLPSDRFSAERTGGSVSTLTIQRTQQEDSAVYLCASSLGRFQETQYFGPGTRLLVL.

This clonotype was seen a handful of times. V usage is TRBV27 and J usage is TRBJ2-3; TRBD2 matches 10 bases. J was trimmed by 0 bases and V by 5 bases; bases with no gene match: 5. From germline, CDR1 is MNHEY and CDR2 SMNVEV (reference sequence). The CDR3 is 16 residues long. CDR3 region: CASSTGTSESTDTQYF. The CDR3 DNA is TGTGCCAGCAGTACAGGGACTAGCGAGAGCACAGATACGCAGTATTTT.

This clonotype was seen many times. The genes are TRBV10-2 and TRBJ2-3, with no clear D. Germline CDR1 reads WSHSY; CDR2 reads SAAADI. The CDR3 runs 13 residues. Between the trimmed V and J ends, which lost 4 bases and 3 bases, there was a span of 8 bases. CDR3 in amino acids: CASSGTRTDTQYF. CDR3 sequence (DNA): TGCGCCAGCAGTGGAACCCGAACAGATACGCAGTATTTT.

This clonotype was counted a few times. The V call is TRBV24-1, the J call TRBJ2-3; D is unresolved. The V gene lost 3 bases and the J gene lost 3 bases, with 9 bases spanning the gap. The CDR3 consists of 14 residues. The germline gives CDR1 KGHDR, CDR2 SFDVKD. Here the CDR3 DNA reads TGTGCCACCAGTGATGGAACAGAAACAGATACGCAGTATTTT. Amino acids: CATSDGTETDTQYF.

This clonotype came up many times. The chain links TRBV12-3 or TRBV12-4 to TRBJ2-5; the D gene is possibly TRBD2 (6 bases). This CDR3 has 11 amino acids. Trimming pared 4 bases from V and 9 bases from J, leaving 9 bases between. The CDR3 bases are TGTGCCAGCAGTTCGGCTAGCGCCCAGTACTTC. Amino acids: CASSSASAQYF.

This clonotype appeared many times. The J gene is TRBJ2-3, the V gene TRBV20-1; 11 bases line up with TRBD2. The germline CDR1 and CDR2 sequences are DFQATT and SNEGSKA (reference sequence). CDR3 length equals 14 residues. The ends lost 5 bases at V and 2 bases at J; junction bases unmatched: 3. The CDR3 sequence: CSAQLAGVTDTQYF. The CDR3 DNA reads TGCAGTGCTCAACTAGCGGGAGTCACAGATACGCAGTATTTT.

This clonotype appeared a few times. V and J are TRBV18 and TRBJ1-6; the D gene is possibly TRBD1 (5 bases). In germline, CDR1 is KGHSH, CDR2 LQKENI. V shed 3 bases and J shed 7 bases, with 13 bases lying between them. The CDR3 is 15 amino acids. The CDR3 sequence is CASSPTGTGNSPLHF. The CDR3 bases are TGTGCCAGCTCACCCACTGGGACGGGAAATTCACCCCTCCACTTT.

There are many counts of this clonotype. This chain's CDR3 is CASRIQGTTNEKLFF. The CDR3 DNA reads as TGTGCCAGCAGGATACAGGGGACAACTAATGAAAAACTGTTTTTT. V gene TRBV12-3 or TRBV12-4 combines with J gene TRBJ1-4, with 7 bases identical to TRBD1. The CDR3 is 15 residues long. V lost 6 bases, J lost 0 bases, and 4 bases stayed unmatched.